These 10 T cell receptor beta chains originate from one sample sequenced in a study of response to subunit inactivated influenza vaccine. TCRdb re-called the RT-PCR reads with MiXCR, one entry per CDR3 protein. This repertoire shows around 470,000 distinct CDR3 sequences, approximately 7.7% found once; its top ten account for about an eighth. Material: PBMCs from blood, obtained 23 months after vaccination. The source is a man between 50 and 75 years old who received an inactivated influenza vaccine.

V and J are TRBV30 and TRBJ2-7, with 7 bases aligning to TRBD1. The CDR3 runs 15 residues. CDR1 is GTSNPN, CDR2 SVGIG, per germline (reference sequence). The V and J ends lost 4 bases and 0 bases, in that order; junction bases with no gene match: 9. CDR3 nucleotides: TGTGCCTGGACCCTAAGAGGGGGCCACTCCTACGAGCAGTACTTC. Its protein product is CAWTLRGGHSYEQYF.

The sample holds many counts of this clonotype. V usage is TRBV20-1 and J usage is TRBJ2-1; possible D gene TRBD2, 6 bases. V lost 3 bases and J lost 0, with 6 bases in between. CDR1 is DFQATT and CDR2 is SNEGSKA in the germline V gene (reference sequence). The CDR3 spans 13 residues. CDR3 coding DNA: TGCAGTGCTAGCGGGAGCTCCTACAATGAGCAGTTCTTC. It is translated as CSASGSSYNEQFF.

This clonotype was observed at least ten times. The chain recombines TRBV7-9 with TRBJ2-5, with 8 nucleotides matching TRBD2. The CDR3 has 14 amino acids. Per the germline V gene, CDR1 is SEHNR and CDR2 is FQNEAQ (reference sequence). Losses at the gene ends were 3 bases for V and 5 bases for J; bases not matched to a gene: 5. The CDR3 sequence: CASSLSGSWETQYF. In nucleotides, the CDR3 is TGTGCCAGCAGCTTGAGCGGGAGTTGGGAGACCCAGTACTTC. Full variable domain (outside the CDR3, taken from reference TRBV7-9 and TRBJ2-5): DTGVSQNPRHKITKRGQNVTFRCDPISEHNRLYWYRQTLGQGPEFLTYFQNEAQLEKSRLLSDRFSAERPKGSFSTLEIQRTEQGDSAMYLCASSLSGSWETQYFGPGTRLLVL.

The V call is TRBV11-2, the J call TRBJ2-1, with TRBD2 as a possible D gene (5 bases). V was shortened by 1 base and J by 2 bases, with 15 bases between the two germline ends. CDR3 size: 17 residues. Germline CDR1 SGHAT, CDR2 FQNNGV. In DNA form, the CDR3 reads TGTGCCAGCAGCTTAGTACTAGATTCAGGCCCCTACAATGAGCAGTTCTTC. Its translation: CASSLVLDSGPYNEQFF. The variable domain in full, completed from reference TRBV11-2 and TRBJ2-1, reads EAGVAQSPRYKIIEKRQSVAFWCNPISGHATLYWYQQILGQGPKLLIQFQNNGVVDDSQLPKDRFSAERLKGVDSTLKIQPAKLEDSAVYLCASSLVLDSGPYNEQFFGPGTRLTVL.

This clonotype was detected many times. The chain joins TRBV12-3 or TRBV12-4 to TRBJ2-2, with D hard to call. Trimming cost V 2 bases and J 6 bases, with 10 bases left between them. CDR3 length equals 14 residues. The CDR3 DNA reads as TGTGCCAGCAGTTTAAATGCCAAGCCCGGGGAGCTGTTTTTT. Its protein is CASSLNAKPGELFF.

This clonotype was recorded a few times. The rearrangement links TRBV12-3 or TRBV12-4 to TRBJ2-7; the match to TRBD1 covers 10 bases. There are 15 residues in the CDR3. V dropped 5 bases and J dropped 6; count of bases not matched to a gene: 10. The CDR3 reads CASSPRDRGLVEQYF. The CDR3 DNA reads as TGTGCCAGCAGTCCGCGGGACAGGGGTCTGGTCGAGCAGTACTTC.

A few counts support this clonotype. The chain is built from TRBV29-1 and TRBJ2-3, with 7 positions matching TRBD2. Germline CDR1 and CDR2: SQVTM and ANQGSEA. V lost 6 bases and J lost 2; bases outside the gene matches: 8. CDR3 length: 14 residues. The CDR3 bases are TGCAGCGTCGACGGGGCGGGGGACACAGATACGCAGTATTTT. Protein product: CSVDGAGDTDTQYF.

The gene calls are TRBV2 and TRBJ2-1; possible D gene TRBD1, 6 bases. This CDR3 is built from 13 residues. Germline V gene data show CDR1 as SNHLY and CDR2 as FYNNEI. Trimming took off 7 bases at V and 5 bases at J, with 12 bases between the two ends. Here the CDR3 reads CASKPDRHNEQFF. The CDR3 DNA reads as TGTGCCAGCAAGCCGGACAGACACAATGAGCAGTTCTTC.

The table lists this clonotype with many counts. V and J are TRBV6-5 and TRBJ1-6, with TRBD1 identical over 8 bases. With V trimmed by 4 bases and J by 7 bases, 6 bases remained unmatched. From germline, CDR1 is MNHEY and CDR2 SVGAGI. The CDR3 has 15 amino acids. The CDR3 nucleotides read TGTGCCAGCAGTTTCAAGACAGGGGCGAATTCACCCCTCCACTTT. Protein: CASSFKTGANSPLHF.

This chain links TRBV14 with TRBJ2-5; 7 nucleotides align to TRBD1. J gave up 2 bases and V 2 bases, and 5 bases lay outside the gene matches. Germline loops: CDR1 SGHDN, CDR2 FVKESK. The CDR3 extends over 15 amino acids. The CDR3 bases are TGTGCCAGCAGCCAATGGACAGGACCACAAGAGACCCAGTACTTC. Translation gives CASSQWTGPQETQYF. The full variable domain, rest sourced from reference TRBV14 and TRBJ2-5, is EAGVTQFPSHSVIEKGQTVTLRCDPISGHDNLYWYRRVMGKEIKFLLHFVKESKQDESGMPNNRFLAERTGGTYSTLKVQPAELEDSGVYFCASSQWTGPQETQYFGPGTRLLVL.